This record looks at one T cell receptor (beta chain) sequence and its context. This record comes from a study of blood T cell repertoires in COVID-19. Study context: T cells, B-cell-depleted T cells, or PBMCs supplied cDNA or gDNA.

Per the authors' pipeline: Nucleated cell number was recorded as an estimate derived from reference gene primer amplification. The method was immunoSEQ multiplex PCR; TCRdb's version includes in-frame clones alone and lacks a portion of them. D and trimming were read from the DNA, whereas the V and J calls and clone size are those reported in that table. The sample carries 15,000 to 20,000 clones, just over 85% recorded once. V shed 4 bases, J shed 0 bases, and the junction held 7 bases outside the gene matches. The CDR3 extends over 16 amino acids. Germline-derived CDR1 and CDR2 are SGHRS and YFSETQ.

Sequencing used peripheral blood. This clonotype was obtained from a human donor in a cohort sampled during active COVID-19. The chain uses TRBV5-1 and TRBJ2-7; 10 bases align to TRBD2. CDR3 protein: CASSPTSGAISYEQYF. In nucleotides, the CDR3 is TGCGCCAGCAGCCCTACTAGCGGGGCCATCTCCTACGAGCAGTACTTC.